Detailed here is one T cell receptor beta chain. TCRdb recomputed calls from the 5' RACE reads with MiXCR, one row per CDR3 protein. The sample lists over 60,000 distinct CDR3 sequences, 13% occurring once. This entry belongs to a study of early T cells in non-severe SARS-CoV-2 infection. The V and J ends lost 1 base and 4 bases respectively, with 14 bases between them. Germline V lookup: CDR1 SNHLY, CDR2 FYNNEI. This CDR3 spans 17 amino acids. Specimen: whole blood. The gene calls are TRBV2 and TRBJ2-6, with TRBD2 as a possible D gene (6 bases). The sequence was obtained from an adult who was a healthcare worker with PCR-confirmed SARS-CoV-2 infection or an uninfected control (not recorded which). The CDR3 loop reads CASSEGGLMEGANVLTF. In DNA form, the CDR3 reads TGTGCCAGCAGTGAAGGGGGACTTATGGAAGGGGCCAACGTCCTGACTTTC.